This record covers a single TCR beta chain. Different DNA sequences within this sample yield the same CDR3. The data originate from a study of PD-1 blockade in mismatch repair-deficient tumors. At the level of the study: All were previously treated, progressing patients with 12 mismatch repair-deficient cancer types.

Germline loops: CDR1 SQVTM, CDR2 ANQGSEA. The CDR3 contains 15 residues. The V end was cut by 0 bases, the J end by 1 base, with 10 bases between. The assay was immunoSEQ multiplex PCR, and TCRdb's table has in-frame clones only and misses some. Here the sample spans about 67,000 clones, roughly 80% being singletons. This receptor was identified in an adult with mismatch repair-deficient cancer. V usage is TRBV29-1 and J usage is TRBJ2-4, with D perhaps given as TRBD1 or TRBD2 (6 bases each). The source material was peripheral blood, sampled 2 weeks after starting pembrolizumab. The CDR3 loop is CSVEDRGLAKNIQYF. DNA of the CDR3: TGCAGCGTTGAAGACAGGGGACTGGCCAAAAACATTCAGTACTTC.